This TCR beta chain comes out of a study of cytomegalovirus exposure and HLA in healthy donors. Primers for the PCR totalled 60 Vbeta and 13 Jbeta. Clones were sequenced by immunoSEQ multiplex PCR, and TCRdb holds only the in-frame ones, with some missing. Of about 160,000 clones in the sample, approximately 88% were seen once. Between the trimmed V and J ends, which lost 1 base and 7 bases, there was a span of 10 bases. This CDR3 is built from 14 residues. CDR1 is MNHEY, CDR2 SMNVEV, per germline (reference sequence). The TCR sequence derives from a man younger than 40 in good health and CMV-seronegative. The V call is TRBV27, the J call TRBJ2-2, with a possible D match to TRBD2 (6 bases). Sequenced: PBMCs. The CDR3 DNA is TGTGCCAGCAGTTTATTCGGGGAGGTCGGGGAGCTGTTTTTT. It encodes CASSLFGEVGELFF.